This T cell receptor beta chain was recorded in a study of blood T cells in healthy people across ages. Whole-study findings and limits: Strongly correlated with naive T cell percentage was TCR beta diversity. No conclusive comparison of naive versus antigen-experienced cells was possible with unsorted PBMCs. It was the long-lived donors that had more naive CD4+ cells and higher diversity than aged donors.

Notes on this clonotype: The antigen remains undetermined.

This CDR3 has 15 amino acids. The germline CDR1 and CDR2 sequences are SNHLY and FYNNEI. V was shortened by 8 bases and J by 3 bases, with 17 bases between the two germline ends. Combining a sample-barcoded 5' primer with a J-beta primer mix, a second PCR ran for about 6 to 12 cycles. A tag from a template-switch adaptor with 12 random nucleotides marked each cDNA molecule. TCRdb re-called the 5' RACE reads through MiXCR, storing one row per CDR3 protein. The sample lists roughly 2 million distinct CDR3 sequences; about 50% were seen once. This TCR was recovered from a woman in her 40s in good health. V and J are TRBV2 and TRBJ1-5; TRBD1 is a possible D gene (5 bases). The sample was blood. The CDR3 DNA reads as TGTGCCAGCGACCCTTCGCAGGGAGCCAATCAGCCCCAGCATTTT. Translated: CASDPSQGANQPQHF.